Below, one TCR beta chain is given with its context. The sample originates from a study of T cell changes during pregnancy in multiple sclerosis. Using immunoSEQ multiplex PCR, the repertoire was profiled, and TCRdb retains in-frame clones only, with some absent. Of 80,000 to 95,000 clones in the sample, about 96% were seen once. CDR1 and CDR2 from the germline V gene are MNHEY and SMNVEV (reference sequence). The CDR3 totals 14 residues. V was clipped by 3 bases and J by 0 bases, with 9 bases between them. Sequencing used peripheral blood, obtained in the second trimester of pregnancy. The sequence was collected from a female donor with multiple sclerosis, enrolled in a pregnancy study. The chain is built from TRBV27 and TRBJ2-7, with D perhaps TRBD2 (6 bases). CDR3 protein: CASSFLTSSYEQYF. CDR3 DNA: TGTGCCAGCAGTTTTTTGACTAGCTCCTACGAGCAGTACTTC.